The clone carrying this T cell receptor (beta chain) has ten or more counts. Looked up from germline, CDR1 is DFQATT and CDR2 is SNEGSKA (reference sequence). This CDR3 contains 13 residues. Between the trimmed V and J ends, which lost 5 bases and 7 bases, there was a span of 12 bases. The data are from a study of T-cell reconstitution after alpha-beta-depleted transplantation in children. Molecular barcoding with unique molecular identifiers was used for the TCRbeta library. TCRdb reanalysed the PCR reads using MiXCR and keeps one entry per CDR3 protein. The data contain hundreds of thousands of distinct CDR3 sequences, 15% to 20% of them seen just once; the ten biggest clones take up around 0.96%.

The source material was PBMCs from the stem cell graft donor, sampled from the stem cell graft. The clonotype originates from a human donor who donated a stem cell graft to a child with acute myeloid leukemia. V and J are TRBV20-1 and TRBJ1-6; no clear D. This CDR3 reads CSASDGKNSPLHF. In DNA form, the CDR3 reads TGCAGTGCTTCGGACGGTAAAAATTCACCCCTCCACTTT.